This TCR beta chain was observed in a study of T cells in Graves' hyperthyroidism and ophthalmopathy. Study-wide points: Expanded thyroid clonotypes (above 0.001) were mostly also found in blood.

An absence of ophthalmopathy progression within 18 months meant stable Graves' hyperthyroidism. Germline V gene sequence: CDR1 MGHDK, CDR2 SYGVNS. This CDR3 is 15 amino acids long. A word on this clonotype: The antigen is not known. An end of the junction differs from the germline gene, which may be a read error.

The investigators amplified TCR beta CDR3 regions from RNA transcripts. First-round RT-PCR of the TCR CDR3 relied on the HTBI primer set. A single record per CDR3 protein comes from TCRdb applying MiXCR to the multiplex PCR reads. The data show 400,000 to 550,000 distinct CDR3 sequences, around an eighth seen once. The sequence came from a young woman with Graves' hyperthyroidism. Sequenced input: blood. V usage is TRBV25-1 and J usage is TRBJ2-3, with D unclear. Here the CDR3 reads CASTELGVLSDTQYF. In DNA form, the CDR3 reads TGTGCCAGCACTGAATTAGGAGTCTTGAGCGATACGCAGTATTTT.